This TCR beta chain is drawn from a study of blood T cell repertoires in COVID-19. Assay used: immunoSEQ multiplex PCR; TCRdb lists only in-frame clones, some missing. The data show some 400,000 clones, more than 75% seen once. Germline V gene sequence: CDR1 SGHAT, CDR2 FQNNGV. The CDR3 is made up of 16 amino acids. V shed 0 bases and J 9 bases; nucleotides not matched to a gene: 11. The V and J genes are TRBV11-2 and TRBJ2-1, with TRBD2 identical over 7 bases. The sample comprised PBMCs or T cells enriched from blood (not recorded which). The TCR sequence derives from a man aged 25 to 40 who had recovered from COVID-19. The DNA for the CDR3 is TGTGCCAGCAGCTTAGATACCGGGGGGAAGGTGGGTGAGCAGTTCTTC. This sequence encodes CASSLDTGGKVGEQFF.